The 19 T cell receptor beta chains reported below all come from one sample, sequenced in a study of blood T cell repertoires in COVID-19 (TCRdb year 2020). The library was made by the immunoSEQ multiplex PCR assay. TCRdb limited this immuneACCESS table to in-frame rearrangements with V and J called. A share of clones is missing; checked studies link under half to unresolved V genes, and the rest is unexplained. In all, the sample holds approximately 190,000 clones, and around 80% of those were seen once. The ten largest clones represent approximately 19% of the sample. The sample was peripheral blood. The receptors originated from a human donor in a cohort sampled during active COVID-19.

The chain combines TRBV28 with TRBJ1-5; no definite D call. V was cut by 6 bases and J by 0 bases, with 6 bases left in between. This CDR3 contains 13 residues. CDR1 is MDHEN and CDR2 is SYDVKM in the germline V gene. In DNA form, the CDR3 reads TGTGCCAGCAGGACTGATAGCAATCAGCCCCAGCATTTT. It translates to CASRTDSNQPQHF.

The chain couples TRBV7-2 to TRBJ1-2, with 7 bases that match TRBD1. V was clipped by 5 bases and J by 8 bases; unmatched bases: 5. Germline V gene data show CDR1 as SGHTA and CDR2 as FQGNSA. The CDR3 is made up of 12 amino acids. DNA for the CDR3: TGTGCCAGCAGCCGACAGGGAGAAGGCTACACCTTC. It encodes CASSRQGEGYTF.

V is TRBV7-8 and J is TRBJ2-2; 8 bases are shared with TRBD2. The CDR3 loop spans 15 amino acids. The ends lost 5 bases at V and 3 bases at J; junction bases unmatched: 5. From germline, CDR1 is SGHVS and CDR2 FQNEAQ. The DNA of the CDR3 is TGTGCCAGCAGCAAACTAGCGGAGTACACCGGGGAGCTGTTTTTT. Amino acid sequence: CASSKLAEYTGELFF.

CDR3 sequence reads: CASSYRDSGEETQYF. CDR3 sequence (DNA): TGTGCCAGCAGTTACCGGGACAGTGGAGAGGAGACCCAGTACTTC. The chain links TRBV6-5 to TRBJ2-5, with TRBD1 identical over 7 bases. The V gene end was trimmed by 2 bases and the J gene end by 5 bases; junction bases not matched to a gene: 8. The CDR3 length is 15 residues. Germline CDR1 MNHEY, CDR2 SVGAGI.

The genes are TRBV6-2 or TRBV6-3 and TRBJ1-5, with 8 bases matching TRBD1. This CDR3 region has 18 residues. Germline values: CDR1 MNHEY, CDR2 SVGEGT. V was pared by 6 bases and J by 0 bases, with 13 bases of the junction left unmatched. CDR3 DNA sequence: TGTGCCAGCAGCCAAGGGATCAGGGGGCAAAATAGCAATCAGCCCCAGCATTTT. This translates into CASSQGIRGQNSNQPQHF.

This clone was recorded only once. The CDR3 coding sequence is TGTGCCAGCACCAGTTCCTACGAGCAGTACGTC. Its translation is CASTSSYEQYV. The chain couples TRBV28 to TRBJ2-7; the D is unclear. The CDR3 runs to 11 residues. Germline V gene data show CDR1 as MDHEN and CDR2 as SYDVKM. V lost 7 bases, J lost 1 base, and 5 bases lay in between.

The chain recombines TRBV10-3 with TRBJ1-1; 9 bases are a match to TRBD1. J lost 4 bases, V lost 3 bases, and 3 bases had no gene match. CDR3 length: 14 amino acids. CDR1 ENHRY and CDR2 SYGVKD come from the germline V gene. The CDR3 coding sequence is TGTGCCATCAGTGACAACAGGGGGCGCACTGAAGCTTTCTTT. This sequence encodes CAISDNRGRTEAFF.

The V and J genes are TRBV18 and TRBJ2-1; maybe TRBD2 (7 bases). Trimming cost V 2 bases and J 5 bases, with 16 bases left between them. This CDR3 comprises 16 residues. Germline assignment: CDR1 KGHSH and CDR2 LQKENI. CDR3 bases: TGTGCCAGCTCACCAGGGGGGCGGGAGAGGCACAATGAGCAGTTCTTC. Translating it yields CASSPGGRERHNEQFF.

The rearrangement joins TRBV6-5 to TRBJ1-5; 8 bases fit TRBD1. V lost 7 bases and J lost 4; bases outside the gene matches: 3. This CDR3 has 13 residues. Germline V gene data show CDR1 as MNHEY and CDR2 as SVGAGI. The CDR3 reads CASTTGGNQPQHF. The CDR3 region has the DNA TGTGCCAGCACCACAGGGGGGAATCAGCCCCAGCATTTT.

The rearrangement joins TRBV29-1 to TRBJ2-7, with 11 bases fitting TRBD2. V lost 4 bases, J lost 5 bases, and 4 bases stayed unmatched. Germline V lookup: CDR1 SQVTM, CDR2 ANQGSEA. The CDR3 covers 13 residues. The CDR3 sequence is CSVGLAGGHEQYF. CDR3 bases: TGCAGCGTTGGTCTAGCGGGAGGCCACGAGCAGTACTTC.

This chain joins TRBV18 and TRBJ2-5, with D perhaps TRBD2 (5 bases). Trimming removed 0 bases at V and 2 bases at J, with 13 bases between. Germline CDR1 and CDR2: KGHSH and LQKENI. The CDR3 contains 16 residues. CDR3 amino acids: CASSPPVRDQQETQYF. For the CDR3, the DNA is TGTGCCAGCTCACCACCCGTCCGGGATCAACAAGAGACCCAGTACTTC. Drawing the rest from reference TRBV18 and TRBJ2-5, the complete variable domain is NAGVMQNPRHLVRRRGQEARLRCSPMKGHSHVYWYRQLPEEGLKFMVYLQKENIIDESGMPKERFSAEFPKEGPSILRIQQVVRGDSAAYFCASSPPVRDQQETQYFGPGTRLLVL.

The V and J genes are TRBV6-1 and TRBJ1-2; 11 nucleotides agree with TRBD1. The CDR3 length is 14 residues. Germline loops: CDR1 MNHNS, CDR2 SASEGT. V shed 2 bases and J 7 bases; nucleotides not matched to a gene: 3. Here the CDR3 DNA reads TGTGCCAGCAGTGAAACGGACAGGGGGCCTGGCTACACCTTC. Residues: CASSETDRGPGYTF.

The rearrangement links TRBV19 to TRBJ1-1; 8 bases match TRBD1. Germline values: CDR1 LNHDA, CDR2 SQIVND (reference sequence). Trimming at V came to 3 bases and at J to 6 bases, leaving 18 bases not matched to a gene. This CDR3 is built from 18 residues. The CDR3: CASSILGQVLISVPEAFF. DNA for the CDR3: TGTGCCAGTAGTATTCTGGGACAGGTCCTAATAAGCGTTCCTGAAGCTTTCTTT.

V usage is TRBV6-4 and J usage is TRBJ2-5; 7 bases are shared with TRBD1. CDR3 size: 15 residues. The germline V gene encodes CDR1 MRHNA and CDR2 SNTAGT. J was trimmed by 1 base and V by 6 bases; bases with no gene match: 8. The CDR3, as DNA: TGTGCCAGCAGGGGACGACAGGGAAGCCAAGAGACCCAGTACTTC. Amino acids: CASRGRQGSQETQYF.

V and J are TRBV30 and TRBJ2-5; D might be TRBD2 (5 bases). Trimming took off 2 bases at V and 1 base at J, with 14 bases between the two ends. CDR3 length: 15 amino acids. Germline-derived CDR1 and CDR2 are GTSNPN and SVGIG (reference sequence). This CDR3 reads CAWSRFSATQETQYF. CDR3 nucleotide sequence: TGTGCCTGGAGTAGGTTTAGCGCCACCCAAGAGACCCAGTACTTC.

The V gene is TRBV5-1, the J gene TRBJ1-1; D is undetermined. The CDR3 contains 15 residues. Germline V lookup: CDR1 SGHRS, CDR2 YFSETQ. V shed 0 bases and J shed 1 base, with 10 bases lying between them. The CDR3 coding sequence is TGCGCCAGCAGCTTGGGGGATAGCGCGAACACTGAAGCTTTCTTT. Translating it yields CASSLGDSANTEAFF.

The chain has TRBV6-5 and TRBJ2-5; tentatively, D is TRBD2 (5 bases). The germline V gene encodes CDR1 MNHEY and CDR2 SVGAGI. With 10 bases removed from V and 5 bases from J, the gap between germline ends came to 17 bases. This CDR3 is built from 13 residues. CDR3 nucleotides: TGTGCCATCCGGCTTAGCGCTGGTGAGACCCAGTACTTC. Its translation is CAIRLSAGETQYF.

The chain carries TRBV5-1 and TRBJ1-5, with a weak D call TRBD1 (5 bases). Germline V lookup: CDR1 SGHRS, CDR2 YFSETQ. V lost 0 bases and J lost 7, with 14 bases in between. The CDR3 is made up of 15 amino acids. The chain's CDR3 is CASSLVPGEGQPQHF. CDR3 DNA sequence: TGCGCCAGCAGCTTGGTACCGGGGGAAGGCCAGCCCCAGCATTTT.

J is TRBJ2-7 and V is TRBV27; 15 nucleotides match TRBD2. Trimming removed 5 bases from V and 6 bases from J; junction bases left unmatched: 5. CDR1 and CDR2 from the germline V gene are MNHEY and SMNVEV (reference sequence). This CDR3 has 15 amino acids. The CDR3 region is CASSLGLAGGGEQYF. The CDR3 DNA is TGTGCCAGCAGTCTGGGACTAGCGGGAGGAGGCGAGCAGTACTTC.